This passage covers 14 T cell receptor beta chains from one sample sequenced in a study of patients and donors after allogeneic stem cell transplantation. TCRdb re-derived calls from the RT-PCR reads in MiXCR, one entry per CDR3 protein. The sample lists about 400,000 distinct CDR3 sequences, 16% occurring once. Sequenced sample: blood, either unsorted or a sorted T cell fraction (not recorded which). These receptors all come from a human donor who was either an allogeneic HSCT recipient or a stem cell or donor lymphocyte infusion donor (not recorded which). It is not recorded whose cells these are; they may come from a transplant donor.

This clonotype was detected many times. The genes are TRBV12-3 or TRBV12-4 and TRBJ2-1; D may match TRBD1 or TRBD2 (5 bases each). The ends were cut back, 5 bases at V and 9 bases at J, with 11 bases in the middle. This CDR3 spans 12 amino acids. The DNA of the CDR3 is TGTGCCAGCAGTCCTTATGGGGGTGAGCAGTTCTTC. This translates into CASSPYGGEQFF.

This clonotype was counted at least ten times. This chain uses TRBV11-2 with TRBJ2-1; 8 bases map to TRBD2. Per germline, CDR1 SGHAT and CDR2 FQNNGV. Trimming took 0 bases from V and 1 from J; bases not matched to a gene: 11. The length of the CDR3 is 19 residues. This chain's CDR3 is CASSLDRGSGRGSYNEQFF. The CDR3, as DNA: TGTGCCAGCAGCTTAGATCGTGGGTCCGGGAGGGGGTCCTACAATGAGCAGTTCTTC.

V is TRBV12-3 or TRBV12-4 and J is TRBJ2-5; TRBD2 matches at 10 bases. The CDR3 runs 15 residues. V gave up 5 bases and J gave up 5 bases; unmatched junction bases: 8. Here the CDR3 DNA reads TGTGCCAGCAGTCGACCGGGACTAGCGAGGGAGACCCAGTACTTC. Protein product: CASSRPGLARETQYF.

This sequence joins TRBV9 and TRBJ2-3; D is uncertain. Trimming left V 0 bases short and J 1 base short, with 6 bases between. The CDR3 has 14 amino acids. Germline values: CDR1 SGDLS, CDR2 YYNGEE. The CDR3: CASSVVQGTDTQYF. Written as DNA, the CDR3 is TGTGCCAGCAGCGTAGTTCAGGGCACAGATACGCAGTATTTT.

The chain is built from TRBV12-3 or TRBV12-4 and TRBJ1-6; TRBD1 aligns across 10 bases. The CDR3 extends over 14 amino acids. Losses at the gene ends were 10 bases for V and 8 bases for J; bases not matched to a gene: 8. CDR3 region: CATGQGQGHSPLHF. For the CDR3, the DNA is TGTGCCACCGGTCAGGGACAGGGGCATTCACCCCTCCACTTT.

The V call is TRBV16, the J call TRBJ1-2, with 7 bases fitting TRBD1. Germline V gene data show CDR1 as KGHSY and CDR2 as FQNENV. The CDR3 contains 15 residues. The V segment lost 3 bases and the J segment 4 bases; nucleotides outside the gene matches: 8. CDR3 nucleotide sequence: TGTGCCAGCAGCCACCCGACAGGGCGGGTCTATGGCTACACCTTC. Translated: CASSHPTGRVYGYTF.

The gene calls are TRBV20-1 and TRBJ2-5, with 9 nucleotides matching TRBD2. V was clipped by 4 bases and J by 5 bases; unmatched bases: 5. This CDR3 contains 13 residues. Germline assignment: CDR1 DFQATT and CDR2 SNEGSKA (reference sequence). The CDR3 coding sequence is TGCAGTGCTATAGCGGGAGTGAGGGAGACCCAGTACTTC. It translates to CSAIAGVRETQYF.

Ten or more counts support this clonotype. The chain employs TRBV27 and TRBJ1-1; D is unresolved. The CDR3 totals 15 residues. The germline V and J ends were trimmed by 6 bases and 7 bases, with 21 bases remaining between them. Germline CDR1 is MNHEY and CDR2 is SMNVEV (reference sequence). Here the CDR3 reads CASSRRSSGVLEAFF. The CDR3 DNA sequence: TGTGCCAGCAGCCGGAGATCATCAGGAGTCCTTGAAGCTTTCTTT.

This clonotype has ten or more counts. The V call is TRBV4-3, the J call TRBJ1-3; 9 nucleotides match TRBD1. V was pared by 1 base and J by 0 bases, with 1 base of the junction left unmatched. Germline V CDR1 and CDR2: LGHNA, YSLEER. The CDR3 runs 16 residues. The CDR3 is CASSQGTGDSGNTIYF. The DNA of the CDR3 is TGCGCCAGCAGCCAAGGGACAGGGGACTCTGGAAACACCATATATTTT.

In its sample, this clonotype was seen a few times. The V gene is TRBV12-3 or TRBV12-4, the J gene TRBJ2-5; D remains ambiguous. The V and J ends lost 3 bases and 4 bases respectively, with 6 bases between them. The CDR3 totals 12 residues. CDR3 coding DNA: TGTGCCAGCAGTTTCGTCCGAGAGACCCAGTACTTC. This sequence encodes CASSFVRETQYF.

The chain uses TRBV6-5 and TRBJ1-4, with D possibly TRBD1 on 6 matching bases. Trimming shortened V by 4 bases and J by 8 bases, and 14 bases separated the two germline ends. The CDR3 sequence is 14 residues long. CDR1 and CDR2 from the germline V gene are MNHEY and SVGAGI. CDR3 residues: CASSFGQSSEKLFF. The CDR3 nucleotides read TGTGCCAGCAGTTTTGGACAGTCGTCCGAAAAACTGTTTTTT.

The rearrangement joins TRBV20-1 to TRBJ2-5, with D perhaps matching TRBD1 or TRBD2 (5 bases each). The CDR3 runs 16 residues. Germline lookup yields CDR1 DFQATT and CDR2 SNEGSKA (reference sequence). V was pared by 1 base and J by 0 bases, with 15 bases between. The CDR3 protein is CSARVRDPQYQETQYF. DNA of the CDR3: TGCAGTGCTAGAGTCCGGGACCCACAGTACCAAGAGACCCAGTACTTC.

The V call is TRBV6-1, the J call TRBJ2-1; TRBD2 aligns across 11 bases. CDR1 MNHNS and CDR2 SASEGT come from the germline V gene. Trimming cost V 7 bases and J 7 bases; bases outside gene matches: 12. The CDR3 totals 16 residues. The CDR3 reads CASTPGGSGRGNEQFF. The CDR3 DNA reads TGTGCCAGCACCCCAGGGGGTAGCGGGAGGGGGAATGAGCAGTTCTTC.

This clonotype occurred a few times. The gene calls are TRBV4-3 and TRBJ2-2; TRBD1 might be the D (5 bases). The germline V and J ends were trimmed by 5 bases and 4 bases, with 8 bases remaining between them. The length of the CDR3 is 13 residues. Germline CDR1 is LGHNA and CDR2 is YSLEER. The CDR3 spells CASSAGFTGELFF. The CDR3 DNA is TGCGCCAGCAGCGCAGGGTTCACCGGGGAGCTGTTTTTT.